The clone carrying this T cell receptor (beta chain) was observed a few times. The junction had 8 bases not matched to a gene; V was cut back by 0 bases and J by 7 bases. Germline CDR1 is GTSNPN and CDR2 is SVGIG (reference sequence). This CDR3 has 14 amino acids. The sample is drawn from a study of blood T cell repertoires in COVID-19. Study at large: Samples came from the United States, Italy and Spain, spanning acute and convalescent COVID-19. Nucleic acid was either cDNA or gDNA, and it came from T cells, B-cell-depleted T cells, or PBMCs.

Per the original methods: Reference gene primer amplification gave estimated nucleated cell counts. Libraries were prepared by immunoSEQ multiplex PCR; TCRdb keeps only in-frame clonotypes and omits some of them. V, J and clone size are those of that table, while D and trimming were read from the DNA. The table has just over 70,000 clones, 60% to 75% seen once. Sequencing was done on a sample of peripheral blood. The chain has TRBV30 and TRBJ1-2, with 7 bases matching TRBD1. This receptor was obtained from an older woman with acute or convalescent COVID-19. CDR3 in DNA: TGTGCCTGGAGTGTTAACAGGGGCCGCGGTGGCTACACCTTC. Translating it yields CAWSVNRGRGGYTF.